The 13 T cell receptor beta chains listed next were all sequenced from one sample in a study of Ad26.COV2.S vaccination and SARS-CoV-2 variants. Described treatment: 15 to 20 received Ad26.COV2.S at low or high dose, single or two shots; 5 received placebo; per-sample allocation not given. Sampling occurred on day 63 after the first vaccine or placebo injection. Clones were read by immunoSEQ multiplex PCR, and TCRdb kept only the in-frame ones, dropping some. The top ten clones hold approximately 7.8% of a sample with a few hundred thousand clones, 83% of them seen once. The sequencing here drew on peripheral blood, taken in a trial of Ad26.COV2.S vaccine versus placebo. These receptors were obtained from a person between 18 and 65 years old who received the Ad26.COV2.S COVID-19 vaccine or a placebo.

The genes are TRBV27 and TRBJ2-7, with TRBD1 identical over 10 bases. The CDR3 extends over 16 amino acids. Germline trimming cut 1 base from V and 2 bases from J; bases unmatched to any gene: 5. Per the germline V gene, CDR1 is MNHEY and CDR2 is SMNVEV (reference sequence). CDR3 in DNA: TGTGCCAGCAGTTTATTCTGGACAGGGGGGACCTACGAGCAGTACTTC. It is translated as CASSLFWTGGTYEQYF.

The chain joins TRBV15 to TRBJ1-6; possibly TRBD1 for D (6 bases). V lost 2 bases, J lost 10 bases, and 15 bases lay in between. The CDR3 is 15 amino acids. The germline gives CDR1 LNHNV, CDR2 YYDKDF (reference sequence). The CDR3 is CATSRIAGAESPLHF. The CDR3 nucleotides are TGTGCCACCAGCAGAATTGCGGGGGCTGAGTCACCCCTCCACTTT.

The chain recombines TRBV7-9 with TRBJ1-6; D is uncertain. Germline V gene sequence: CDR1 SEHNR, CDR2 FQNEAQ (reference sequence). This CDR3 spans 15 amino acids. V lost 0 bases and J 5 bases, leaving 8 bases between the germline ends. The CDR3 DNA reads as TGTGCCAGCAGCTTAGCCACGTTAGATAATTCACCCCTCCACTTT. Translated, it gives CASSLATLDNSPLHF.

J is TRBJ2-1 and V is TRBV4-1; D is unclear. Trimming stripped 0 bases from V and 6 bases from J, with 9 bases between. CDR1 is MGHRA, CDR2 YSYEKL, per germline. This CDR3 is 14 amino acids long. The CDR3 nucleotides read TGCGCCAGCAGCCAAGATCGGACCATCAATGAGCAGTTCTTC. It encodes CASSQDRTINEQFF.

The chain recombines TRBV2 with TRBJ2-7; D gene ambiguous. This CDR3 has 12 residues. Germline assignment: CDR1 SNHLY and CDR2 FYNNEI. Trimming removed 7 bases from V and 6 bases from J, with 13 bases in between. The CDR3 is CASTLSVSEQYF. Written as DNA, the CDR3 is TGTGCCAGCACCCTATCAGTCTCCGAGCAGTACTTC.

This chain's CDR3 is CASSQDLTDWREKLFF. The CDR3 bases are TGTGCCAGCAGCCAAGATCTGACAGACTGGAGGGAAAAACTGTTTTTT. The rearrangement uses TRBV3-1 (or the pseudogene TRBV3-2) and TRBJ1-4; weak D call: TRBD1 (5 bases). The CDR3 is 16 residues long. V lost 0 bases and J 8 bases, leaving 16 bases between the germline ends. Germline V gene sequence: CDR1 LGHDT, CDR2 YNNKEL (reference sequence).

This sequence joins TRBV10-3 and TRBJ2-2; 7 nucleotides match TRBD1. Germline V CDR1 and CDR2: ENHRY, SYGVKD. The CDR3 has 15 amino acids. V lost 8 bases, J lost 11 bases, and 17 bases stayed unmatched. The chain's CDR3 is CAIRAGKGAEPELFF. In DNA form, the CDR3 reads TGTGCCATCCGGGCAGGGAAGGGGGCCGAGCCTGAGCTGTTTTTT.

J is TRBJ2-5 and V is TRBV3-1 (or the pseudogene TRBV3-2), with 8 bases lining up with TRBD1. V lost 6 bases and J lost 2; bases outside the gene matches: 11. The CDR3 sequence is 16 residues long. Germline V CDR1 and CDR2: LGHDT, YNNKEL (reference sequence). The CDR3 region is CASRDAGGGWQETQYF. CDR3 coding DNA: TGTGCCAGCAGGGATGCAGGGGGCGGGTGGCAAGAGACCCAGTACTTC.

This clone turned up a few times. The V call is TRBV5-1, the J call TRBJ2-3; 10 nucleotides align to TRBD2. Per the germline V gene, CDR1 is SGHRS and CDR2 is YFSETQ. The CDR3 totals 16 residues. The V and J ends lost 0 bases and 5 bases, in that order; junction bases with no gene match: 6. The CDR3 DNA is TGCGCCAGCAGCTTGGCGAGCGGGGGGGCGAGAGATACGCAGTATTTT. Translated, it gives CASSLASGGARDTQYF.

Only one count was recorded for this clone. The chain uses TRBV14 and TRBJ1-1; D is possibly TRBD1 (5 bases). The V gene's germline CDR1 is SGHDN and CDR2 FVKESK. CDR3 length: 15 residues. The V end lost 3 bases, the J end lost 1 base, and 12 bases lay between the germline ends. As DNA, the CDR3 is TGTGCCAGCAGCCACTTAACTACAGGGAACACTGAAGCTTTCTTT. Protein: CASSHLTTGNTEAFF.

V is TRBV2 and J is TRBJ2-3, with 8 bases fitting TRBD2. CDR1 SNHLY and CDR2 FYNNEI come from the germline V gene. The CDR3 runs 14 residues. V lost 6 bases, J lost 4 bases, and 6 bases stayed unmatched. The CDR3 is CASSGAGGPDTQYF. CDR3 nucleotide sequence: TGTGCCAGCAGCGGGGCGGGGGGCCCAGATACGCAGTATTTT.

V usage is TRBV10-3 and J usage is TRBJ2-5, with D perhaps assigned TRBD1 or TRBD2 (5 bases each). CDR1 and CDR2 from the germline V gene are ENHRY and SYGVKD. V lost 2 bases to trimming and J lost 7 bases, with 8 bases between them. The CDR3 is 12 residues long. The CDR3 protein is CAISEGGATQYF. In DNA, the CDR3 is TGTGCCATCAGTGAGGGGGGAGCGACCCAGTACTTC.

This clone was observed a few times. The V gene is TRBV7-9, the J gene TRBJ1-6; no reliable D call. Germline V gives CDR1 SEHNR, CDR2 FQNEAQ (reference sequence). This CDR3 is 15 amino acids long. The V end was cut by 3 bases, the J end by 0 bases, with 6 bases between. The CDR3 DNA reads TGTGCCAGCAGCTTTTCTAGCTCCTATAATTCACCCCTCCACTTT. Protein sequence: CASSFSSSYNSPLHF.